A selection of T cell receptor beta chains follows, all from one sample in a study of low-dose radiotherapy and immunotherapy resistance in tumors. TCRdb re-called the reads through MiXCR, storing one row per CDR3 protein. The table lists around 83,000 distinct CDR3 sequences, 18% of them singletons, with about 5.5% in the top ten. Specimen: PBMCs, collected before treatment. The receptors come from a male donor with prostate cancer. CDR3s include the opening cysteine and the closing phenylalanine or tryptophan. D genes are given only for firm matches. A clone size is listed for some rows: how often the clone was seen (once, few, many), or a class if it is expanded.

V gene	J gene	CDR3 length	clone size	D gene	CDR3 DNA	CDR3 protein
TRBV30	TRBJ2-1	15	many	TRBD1	TGTGCCTGGAGTGTAGGACAGGACTCCTACAATGAGCAGTTCTTC	CAWSVGQDSYNEQFF
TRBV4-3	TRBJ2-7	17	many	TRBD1	TGCGCCAGCAGCCAAGATAGGACCGGGACAGCGCACTACGAGCAGTACTTC	CASSQDRTGTAHYEQYF
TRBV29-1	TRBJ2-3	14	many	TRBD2	TGCAGCGCCGATTTAGCGGGCACCACAGATACGCAGTATTTT	CSADLAGTTDTQYF
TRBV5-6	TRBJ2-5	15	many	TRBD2	TGTGCCAGCAGCTTTTTAACTAGCGGGGAAGAGACCCAGTACTTC	CASSFLTSGEETQYF
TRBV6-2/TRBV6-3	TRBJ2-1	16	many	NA	TGTGCCAGCAGTAGCCGCGCACACTACAGGGTTTATGAGCAGTTCTTC	CASSSRAHYRVYEQFF
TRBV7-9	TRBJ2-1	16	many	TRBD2	TGTGCCAGCAGCATAGCGGGAGGGCGCTCCTACAATGAGCAGTTCTTC	CASSIAGGRSYNEQFF
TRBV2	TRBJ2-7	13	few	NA	TGTGCCAGCAGCGTCACCGCAGAGGGGGAGCAGTACTTC	CASSVTAEGEQYF
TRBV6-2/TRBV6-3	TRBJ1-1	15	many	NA	TGTGCCAGCAGTCTCAACCCAACAGGAACAGATGAAGCTTTCTTT	CASSLNPTGTDEAFF
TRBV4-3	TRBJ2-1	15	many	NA	TGCGCCAGCAGCCAAGGTTTGGGGTCCTACAATGAGCAGTTCTTC	CASSQGLGSYNEQFF
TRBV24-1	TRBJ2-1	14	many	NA	TGTGCCACCAGTGATCCGATACTAGTCCATGAGCAGTTCTTC	CATSDPILVHEQFF
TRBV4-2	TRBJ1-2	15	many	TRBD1	TGTGCCAGCAGCGGGGCCGGACAGGGTAACTATGGCTACACCTTC	CASSGAGQGNYGYTF
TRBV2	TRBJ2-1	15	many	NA	TGTGCCAGCAGTGAAAGCAGGGCACCCTACAATGAGCAGTTCTTC	CASSESRAPYNEQFF
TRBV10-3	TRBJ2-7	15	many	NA	TGTGCCATCAGTGATTCTACACGGCGACCCTACGAGCAGTACTTC	CAISDSTRRPYEQYF
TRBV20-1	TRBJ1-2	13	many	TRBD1	TGCAGTGCCCCTGACAGGGCGGGCTATGGCTACACCTTC	CSAPDRAGYGYTF
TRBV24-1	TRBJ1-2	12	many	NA	TGTGCCACCAGTGAGAGGGGTTTCGGCTACACCTTC	CATSERGFGYTF
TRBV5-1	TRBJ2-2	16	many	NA	TGCGCCAGCAGCTTAGACACAGGAGGTCTTGGCGGGGAGCTGTTTTTT	CASSLDTGGLGGELFF
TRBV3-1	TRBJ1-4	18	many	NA	TGTGCCAGCAGCCAAGTATCTACGTGGGGACGGAGTAATGAAAAACTGTTTTTT	CASSQVSTWGRSNEKLFF
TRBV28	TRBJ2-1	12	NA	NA	TGTGCCAGCAGTTTATCCGGTTACGAGCAGTTCTTC	CASSLSGYEQFF
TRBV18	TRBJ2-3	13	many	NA	TGTGCCAGCTCACCAATCCAGACAGATACGCAGTATTTT	CASSPIQTDTQYF
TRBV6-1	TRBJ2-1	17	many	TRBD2	TGTGCCAGCAGTGTACGAAGGAGCGGGGGTTCCTACAATGAGCAGTTCTTC	CASSVRRSGGSYNEQFF
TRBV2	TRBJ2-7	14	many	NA	TGTGCCAGCAGTGAGGTCAGCAGGGAAAACGAGCAGTACTTC	CASSEVSRENEQYF
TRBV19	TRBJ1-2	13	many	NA	TGTGCCAGTAGTCCGCGGGGGTCGAGTGGCTACACCTTC	CASSPRGSSGYTF
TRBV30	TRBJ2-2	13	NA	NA	TGTGCCTGGATTGATCAAGGGACCGGGGAGCTGTTTTTT	CAWIDQGTGELFF